One and the same sample provided the 24 T cell receptor beta chains below, sequenced in a study of post-analysis software for immune sequencing data. Study-wide results and caveats: Patients used roughly five TRBV segments, including TRBV5-6, TRBV5-1 and TRBV20-1, more often than controls.

These TCRs' antigens remain unknown. The TCR beta cDNA libraries contained unique molecular identifiers. TCRdb reanalysed the PCR reads using MiXCR and keeps one entry per CDR3 protein. Of roughly 400,000 distinct CDR3 sequences listed, 39% were seen once; the top ten hold around 8%. The sequenced sample was blood. The receptors originated from a girl aged 2 to 10 with multiple sclerosis.

In this sample, this clonotype turned up a few times. The genes are TRBV28 and TRBJ1-1; possibly TRBD1 for D (6 bases). The germline V gene has CDR1 MDHEN and CDR2 SYDVKM. CDR3 length: 12 residues. The V end lost 2 bases, the J end lost 8 bases, and 9 bases lay between the germline ends. As DNA, the CDR3 is TGTGCCAGCAGTTTAGCGGACAGAGAAGCTTTCTTT. Translating gives CASSLADREAFF.

This clonotype has a single count. J is TRBJ1-4 and V is TRBV30; D not resolved. V was cut by 0 bases and J by 10 bases, with 15 bases left in between. The CDR3 runs to 14 residues. CDR1 GTSNPN and CDR2 SVGIG come from the germline V gene (reference sequence). The CDR3, as DNA: TGTGCCTGGAGTGTACATGTGTGGCTGGGAAAACTGTTTTTT. Its translation: CAWSVHVWLGKLFF.

This clonotype turned up a few times. The rearrangement uses TRBV21-1 and TRBJ2-3; the D call in the table, TRBD2, was not verified against the DNA. TRBV21-1 is a pseudogene. This CDR3 is built from 17 residues. The CDR3 is CASSKRTSGEGTDTQYF. CDR3 coding DNA: TGTGCCAGCAGCAAAAGGACTAGCGGAGAGGGGACAGATACGCAGTATTTT.

CDR3 DNA sequence: TGCGCCAGCAGCTCACAGGGAGGAGGCCAGCCCCAGCATTTT. Translation gives CASSSQGGGQPQHF. The chain combines TRBV5-1 with TRBJ1-5, with D possibly matching TRBD1 (6 bases). Between the trimmed V and J ends, which lost 3 bases and 7 bases, there was a span of 14 bases. Germline loops: CDR1 SGHRS, CDR2 YFSETQ. CDR3 length: 14 amino acids.

This clonotype was found a few times. The gene calls are TRBV6-5 and TRBJ1-5, with TRBD1 as a possible D gene (6 bases). The ends were cut back, 6 bases at V and 7 bases at J, with 13 bases in the middle. This CDR3 has 13 amino acids. Germline V lookup: CDR1 MNHEY, CDR2 SVGAGI. CDR3 nucleotides: TGTGCCAGCAGCAGGGACATGATGCAGCCCCAGCATTTT. Its translation is CASSRDMMQPQHF.

This clonotype was counted a few times. The chain uses TRBV9 and TRBJ2-7; 10 bases match TRBD1. The CDR3 sequence is 15 residues long. In germline, CDR1 is SGDLS, CDR2 YYNGEE. With 3 bases clipped from V and 4 bases from J, the junction kept 7 bases outside the gene matches. CDR3 loop: CASSASDRGGYEQYF. CDR3 nucleotides: TGTGCCAGCAGCGCATCGGACAGGGGGGGATACGAGCAGTACTTC.

This clonotype appeared a few times. V and J are TRBV20-1 and TRBJ1-1; D uncertain. V was pared by 4 bases and J by 0 bases, with 9 bases between. The CDR3 contains 13 residues. From germline, CDR1 is DFQATT and CDR2 SNEGSKA (reference sequence). The CDR3 nucleotides read TGCAGTGCTATTCCTAGGGTGAACACTGAAGCTTTCTTT. Residues: CSAIPRVNTEAFF.

In its sample, this clonotype was seen a few times. This chain links TRBV3-1 with TRBJ1-2; D remains ambiguous. The ends were cut back, 1 base at V and 2 bases at J, with 8 bases in the middle. Germline V gene lookup returns CDR1 LGHDT and CDR2 YNNKEL (reference sequence). The CDR3 runs 14 residues. The CDR3 sequence: CASSQGATNYGYTF. The CDR3 DNA reads as TGTGCCAGCAGCCAAGGGGCCACAAACTATGGCTACACCTTC.

This clonotype was observed a few times. The chain uses TRBV10-3 and TRBJ2-5; D not resolved. This CDR3 is built from 14 residues. Trimming removed 3 bases from V and 5 bases from J, with 13 bases in between. Germline V gene lookup returns CDR1 ENHRY and CDR2 SYGVKD. For the CDR3, the DNA is TGTGCCATCAGTGATCTAAGACCCGGGGAGACCCAGTACTTC. Its protein is CAISDLRPGETQYF.

This chain joins TRBV20-1 and TRBJ2-1; D ambiguous. The CDR3 contains 10 residues. Trimming stripped 2 bases from V and 8 bases from J, with 4 bases between. The V gene's germline CDR1 is DFQATT and CDR2 SNEGSKA (reference sequence). The CDR3 sequence: CSARKDEQFF. CDR3 sequence (DNA): TGCAGTGCTAGAAAGGATGAGCAGTTCTTC.

This clonotype showed up just a few times. The chain recombines TRBV7-2 with TRBJ2-7; 14 nucleotides match TRBD2. CDR1 is SGHTA, CDR2 FQGNSA, per germline. The CDR3 loop spans 15 amino acids. Trimming cost V 3 bases and J 9 bases; bases outside gene matches: 7. CDR3 sequence reads: CASSLGTSGSLGQYF. CDR3 nucleotide sequence: TGTGCCAGCAGCTTGGGGACTAGCGGGAGTCTTGGGCAGTACTTC.

This clonotype has more than one count but fewer than ten. The rearrangement links TRBV4-1 to TRBJ1-5, with D tentatively TRBD1 (6 bases). V was clipped by 2 bases and J by 2 bases, with 19 bases between them. The CDR3 extends over 18 amino acids. The germline V gene has CDR1 MGHRA and CDR2 YSYEKL. CDR3 residues: CASSQTYRASVGNQPQHF. The CDR3 DNA sequence: TGCGCCAGCAGCCAAACATACAGGGCATCGGTAGGCAATCAGCCCCAGCATTTT.

The table lists this clonotype with a few counts. The chain couples TRBV28 to TRBJ2-7, with TRBD1 matching 11 bases. V lost 5 bases and J lost 3; bases outside the gene matches: 6. CDR1 is MDHEN and CDR2 is SYDVKM in the germline V gene. The CDR3 is 15 amino acids. The CDR3 sequence: CASSHSGTGGYEQYF. The CDR3 DNA reads TGTGCCAGCAGTCACTCCGGGACAGGGGGCTACGAGCAGTACTTC.

The chain combines TRBV27 with TRBJ1-1; D not certain. This CDR3 is 15 amino acids long. CDR1 and CDR2 from the germline V gene are MNHEY and SMNVEV (reference sequence). The ends were cut back, 5 bases at V and 0 bases at J, with 13 bases in the middle. The CDR3 protein is CASSQDPRLNTEAFF. The CDR3, as DNA: TGTGCCAGCAGTCAGGATCCACGTCTGAACACTGAAGCTTTCTTT.

The chain employs TRBV14 and TRBJ1-4, with a tentative D call TRBD1 (6 bases). V shed 1 base and J shed 7 bases, with 22 bases lying between them. CDR1 is SGHDN, CDR2 FVKESK, per germline. The CDR3 length is 18 residues. In DNA, the CDR3 is TGTGCCAGCAGCCAAGGGATTAGCATGACAGGACGGGGTGAAAAACTGTTTTTT. It specifies CASSQGISMTGRGEKLFF.

The J gene is TRBJ2-1, the V gene TRBV24-1; TRBD1 agrees at 10 bases. Germline values: CDR1 KGHDR, CDR2 SFDVKD. Trimming cost V 4 bases and J 10 bases; bases outside gene matches: 3. CDR3 length: 13 residues. Written as DNA, the CDR3 is TGTGCCACCAGTGAGGGGGACAGGGGAGAGCAGTTCTTC. Translating gives CATSEGDRGEQFF.

The rearrangement joins TRBV6-4 to TRBJ2-3; D is possibly TRBD2 (7 bases). CDR1 and CDR2 (germline): MRHNA, SNTAGT. The length of the CDR3 is 16 residues. V dropped 6 bases and J dropped 3 bases, with 19 bases sitting between them. CDR3 residues: CASSSWGGAKTDTQYF. For the CDR3, the DNA is TGTGCCAGCAGCTCGTGGGGGGGCGCGAAAACAGATACGCAGTATTTT.

V gene TRBV6-5 combines with J gene TRBJ1-1; D not certain. The CDR3 consists of 15 residues. Germline assignment: CDR1 MNHEY and CDR2 SVGAGI. Trimming pared 0 bases from V and 0 bases from J, leaving 8 bases between. CDR3 nucleotide sequence: TGTGCCAGCAGTTACTCAGGCAGGATGAACACTGAAGCTTTCTTT. The encoded protein is CASSYSGRMNTEAFF.

The chain is built from TRBV6-5 and TRBJ1-2; tentative D call: TRBD1 (6 bases). This CDR3 is 15 amino acids long. With 5 bases removed from V and 3 bases from J, the gap between germline ends came to 16 bases. Germline V gene sequence: CDR1 MNHEY, CDR2 SVGAGI. The CDR3: CASSRQVLGDYGYTF. CDR3 DNA: TGTGCCAGCAGTAGACAGGTTCTCGGTGACTATGGCTACACCTTC.

This clonotype turned up a few times. The rearrangement links TRBV3-1 to TRBJ1-2; possibly TRBD1 for D (5 bases). The CDR3 extends over 13 amino acids. Looked up from germline, CDR1 is LGHDT and CDR2 is YNNKEL (reference sequence). V dropped 3 bases and J dropped 8 bases, with 13 bases sitting between them. The CDR3 loop reads CASSQTDWGGYTF. CDR3 DNA sequence: TGTGCCAGCAGCCAGACCGACTGGGGCGGCTACACCTTC.

V usage is TRBV4-1 and J usage is TRBJ2-4; possible D gene TRBD2, 5 bases. The germline V gene encodes CDR1 MGHRA and CDR2 YSYEKL. The CDR3 has 14 amino acids. Deletions cut 0 bases from V and 6 bases from J, with 9 bases between. The CDR3 loop is CASSQDPRGNIQYF. CDR3 coding DNA: TGCGCCAGCAGCCAAGATCCCCGGGGAAACATTCAGTACTTC.

This rearrangement joins TRBV20-1 to TRBJ1-6, with D maybe TRBD1 (6 bases). CDR3 length: 13 residues. Looked up from germline, CDR1 is DFQATT and CDR2 is SNEGSKA (reference sequence). Deletions cut 6 bases from V and 7 bases from J, with 13 bases between. This CDR3 reads CSAQPGENSPLHF. As DNA, the CDR3 is TGCAGTGCCCAGCCAGGGGAAAATTCACCCCTCCACTTT.

Only a few counts were recorded for this clonotype. V and J are TRBV18 and TRBJ1-5; a possible D gene is TRBD1 (6 bases). V gave up 2 bases and J gave up 5 bases, with 13 bases separating them. Germline assignment: CDR1 KGHSH and CDR2 LQKENI. CDR3 length equals 15 residues. The CDR3 region is CASSPSGQPDQPQHF. The CDR3 DNA sequence: TGTGCCAGCTCACCAAGCGGACAGCCCGATCAGCCCCAGCATTTT.

The chain has TRBV28 and TRBJ1-5, with D possibly being TRBD1 (5 bases). The CDR3 covers 11 residues. Germline V gene lookup returns CDR1 MDHEN and CDR2 SYDVKM. V was shortened by 6 bases and J by 12 bases, with 12 bases between the two germline ends. CDR3 DNA: TGTGCCAGCAGCAGCCCCAGGGTCCAGCATTTT. As protein: CASSSPRVQHF.